Described below is a single T cell receptor (beta chain) sequence and its context. The antigen is undetermined. The data were taken from a study of vaccination and CD4 T cells after COVID-19. Overall study results and limits: The median count of SARS-CoV-2-reactive clonotypes rose from approximately 21 to 40, not significantly.

Indicated treatment: roughly 10-day PBMC culture with coronavirus spike peptide pools or control peptides (ViraFEST assay). Medium was half-exchanged with fresh IL-2 medium on days 3 and 7. Germline values: CDR1 MNHNS, CDR2 SASEGT. With 6 bases clipped from V and 3 bases from J, the junction kept 8 bases outside the gene matches. The CDR3 totals 15 residues. Cultured CD4+ T-cell DNA underwent Oncomine TCR Beta short-read sequencing. Investigators isolated genomic DNA from cultured CD4+ T cells. TCRdb re-called the PCR reads with MiXCR, one entry per CDR3 protein. The sample consists of over 25,000 distinct CDR3 sequences, approximately 60% of them appearing once.

Material: CD4+ T cells from blood, cultured in vitro, obtained after SARS-CoV-2 vaccination. V usage is TRBV6-1 and J usage is TRBJ2-7; TRBD1 matches at 10 bases. This TCR came from a human donor who received a COVID-19 vaccine. The CDR3 coding sequence is TGTGCCAGCAGCCGCGGACAGGGGGGGGACTACGAGCAGTACTTC. This translates into CASSRGQGGDYEQYF.